One and the same sample provided the 10 T cell receptor beta chains below, sequenced in a study of beta chain features in type 1 diabetes. Isolated RNA was reverse transcribed in full, so expressed TCRB transcripts were sequenced. The data were produced by immunoSEQ multiplex PCR, yet TCRdb's version contains in-frame clones alone and is incomplete. Of fewer than 200,000 clones in the sample, around an eighth are singletons; the top ten hold 0.5% to 0.75%. The sample comprised central memory CD4+ T cells from blood. The receptors originated from a woman between 18 and 30 years old in good health.

This clone was picked up many times. This chain uses TRBV11-3 with TRBJ2-1; 11 bases line up with TRBD1. CDR3 size: 15 residues. Trimming took 2 bases from V and 7 from J; bases not matched to a gene: 4. Per germline, CDR1 SGHNT and CDR2 YENEEA. This chain's CDR3 is CASSLRGTGGNEQFF. CDR3 DNA sequence: TGTGCCAGCAGCTTACGCGGGACAGGGGGAAATGAGCAGTTCTTC.

This sequence joins TRBV9 and TRBJ2-7; the match to TRBD1 covers 9 bases. Looked up from germline, CDR1 is SGDLS and CDR2 is YYNGEE. CDR3 length equals 15 residues. V lost 0 bases, J lost 3 bases, and 4 bases stayed unmatched. CDR3: CASSVDPTGGYEQYF. In DNA, the CDR3 is TGTGCCAGCAGCGTAGATCCGACAGGGGGCTACGAGCAGTACTTC.

This clone was counted only a few times. The sample holds other DNA sequences that translate to the same CDR3. The J gene is TRBJ1-1, the V gene TRBV7-9, with TRBD1 matching over 10 bases. Germline V lookup: CDR1 SEHNR, CDR2 FQNEAQ (reference sequence). The CDR3 has 14 amino acids. V trimming: 3 bases; J trimming: 5 bases; junction bases outside the gene matches: 3. The DNA of the CDR3 is TGTGCCAGCAGCTTGGGGACAGGGGAGACTGAAGCTTTCTTT. Protein: CASSLGTGETEAFF.

V and J are TRBV28 and TRBJ1-1, with TRBD1 matching 8 bases. Germline loops: CDR1 MDHEN, CDR2 SYDVKM. The CDR3 has 14 amino acids. With V trimmed by 5 bases and J by 4 bases, 6 bases remained unmatched. CDR3 protein: CASSRTGWRTEAFF. In nucleotides, the CDR3 is TGTGCCAGCAGTAGGACAGGGTGGCGCACTGAAGCTTTCTTT.

V gene TRBV23-1 combines with J gene TRBJ2-7, with 10 bases identical to TRBD1. TRBV23-1 is flagged as an ORF with uncertain function. This CDR3 contains 16 residues. J gave up 7 bases and V 0 bases, and 9 bases lay outside the gene matches. The CDR3 DNA is TGCGCCAGCAGTCAATCGCAGCGACAGGGGGCTGGTGAGCAGTACTTC. It encodes CASSQSQRQGAGEQYF.

This clone turned up a few times. This chain uses TRBV5-1 with TRBJ2-3; D call uncertain. The length of the CDR3 is 14 residues. Looked up from germline, CDR1 is SGHRS and CDR2 is YFSETQ. The V gene lost 6 bases and the J gene lost 0 bases, with 11 bases spanning the gap. CDR3 nucleotides: TGCGCCAGCACCGAGACTGGCAGCACAGATACGCAGTATTTT. Amino acids: CASTETGSTDTQYF. Variable domain in full (rest from reference TRBV5-1 and TRBJ2-3): KAGVTQTPRYLIKTRGQQVTLSCSPISGHRSVSWYQQTPGQGLQFLFEYFSETQRNKGNFPGRFSGRQFSNSRSEMNVSTLELGDSALYLCASTETGSTDTQYFGPGTRLTVL.

This chain links TRBV6-5 with TRBJ2-7; 7 bases agree with TRBD2. Germline lookup yields CDR1 MNHEY and CDR2 SVGAGI. V was pared by 6 bases and J by 5 bases, with 10 bases of the junction left unmatched. The CDR3 has 14 amino acids. The CDR3 is CASSRGGAMNEQYF. In nucleotides, the CDR3 is TGTGCCAGCAGCCGGGGAGGGGCGATGAACGAGCAGTACTTC.

This clone showed up just a few times. The DNA of the CDR3 is TGCGCCAGCAGCAACGAGGGCCTAGCGGAAGAGACCCAGTACTTC. It codes for CASSNEGLAEETQYF. The V gene is TRBV5-1, the J gene TRBJ2-5; 7 bases align to TRBD2. The junction had 9 bases not matched to a gene; V was cut back by 4 bases and J by 3 bases. This CDR3 contains 15 residues. Germline V gene data show CDR1 as SGHRS and CDR2 as YFSETQ.

The V and J genes are TRBV5-1 and TRBJ2-1, with a weak D call TRBD2 (6 bases). The length of the CDR3 is 20 residues. Germline loops: CDR1 SGHRS, CDR2 YFSETQ. The ends were cut back, 4 bases at V and 4 bases at J, with 30 bases in the middle. CDR3 DNA: TGCGCCAGCAGCCACACACCACCCGGGGGTGTGATATTAAGGTACAATGAGCAGTTCTTC. Its translation: CASSHTPPGGVILRYNEQFF. Using reference TRBV5-1 and TRBJ2-1 for the parts outside the CDR3, the full variable domain is KAGVTQTPRYLIKTRGQQVTLSCSPISGHRSVSWYQQTPGQGLQFLFEYFSETQRNKGNFPGRFSGRQFSNSRSEMNVSTLELGDSALYLCASSHTPPGGVILRYNEQFFGPGTRLTVL.

This clone was seen more than once but under ten times. The chain uses TRBV30 and TRBJ1-5, with TRBD1 identical over 7 bases. CDR3 length: 15 amino acids. The V and J ends lost 0 bases and 4 bases, in that order; junction bases with no gene match: 6. Germline V lookup: CDR1 GTSNPN, CDR2 SVGIG (reference sequence). CDR3 residues: CAWSVKGADNQPQHF. CDR3 bases: TGTGCCTGGAGTGTAAAGGGGGCTGATAATCAGCCCCAGCATTTT.